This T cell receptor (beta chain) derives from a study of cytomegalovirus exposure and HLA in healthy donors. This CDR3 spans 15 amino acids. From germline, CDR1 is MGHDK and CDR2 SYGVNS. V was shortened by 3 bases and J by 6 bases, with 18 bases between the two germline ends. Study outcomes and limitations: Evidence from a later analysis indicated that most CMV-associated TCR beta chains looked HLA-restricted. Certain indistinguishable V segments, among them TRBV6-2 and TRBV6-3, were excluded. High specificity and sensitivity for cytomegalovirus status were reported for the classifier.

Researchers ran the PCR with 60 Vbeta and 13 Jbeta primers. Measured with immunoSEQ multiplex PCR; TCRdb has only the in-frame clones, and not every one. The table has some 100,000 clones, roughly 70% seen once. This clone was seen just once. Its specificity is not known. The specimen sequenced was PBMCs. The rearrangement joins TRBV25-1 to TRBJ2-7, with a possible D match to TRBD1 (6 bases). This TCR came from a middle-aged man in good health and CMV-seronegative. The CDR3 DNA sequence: TGTGCCAGCAGTGACGCTCTGGTGGTGGGGGCCGAGCAGTACTTC. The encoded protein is CASSDALVVGAEQYF.